This T cell receptor beta chain was documented in a study of blood T cell repertoires in COVID-19. Overall study context: Samples representing acute and convalescent COVID-19 were sourced from the United States, Italy and Spain.

The table lists this clone with a count of one. In the original processing: Amplification with reference gene primers provided the estimates of nucleated cell counts. Assay: immunoSEQ multiplex PCR; the TCRdb copy retains only in-frame clones and omits some. Clone size and the V and J calls come from that table; the DNA yielded D and trimming. The table shows about 91,000 clones, with roughly 85% occurring only once. Germline V lookup: CDR1 SGHRS, CDR2 YFSETQ. The CDR3 runs 18 residues. V gave up 7 bases and J gave up 0 bases; unmatched junction bases: 12. The sequenced sample consisted of peripheral blood. The V call is TRBV5-1, the J call TRBJ1-6; 8 positions agree with TRBD1. The origin of this receptor is a man aged 65 to 79 with acute or convalescent COVID-19. CDR3 residues: CASCRAGGTSSYNSPLHF. DNA for the CDR3: TGCGCCAGCTGCCGAGCAGGGGGCACCAGCTCCTATAATTCACCCCTCCACTTT. Full variable domain (rest looked up from reference TRBV5-1 and TRBJ1-6): KAGVTQTPRYLIKTRGQQVTLSCSPISGHRSVSWYQQTPGQGLQFLFEYFSETQRNKGNFPGRFSGRQFSNSRSEMNVSTLELGDSALYLCASCRAGGTSSYNSPLHFGNGTRLTVT.